This T cell receptor beta chain was sequenced in a study of blood T cell repertoires in COVID-19. Source study methods: Reference gene primer amplification yielded estimated nucleated cell counts. The protocol was immunoSEQ multiplex PCR, while the TCRdb copy is restricted to in-frame clones and leaves out a portion. V, J and clone size were drawn from that table, and D and trimming were deduced from the DNA. This sample has some 150,000 clones, with 80% to 90% found just once. Material: peripheral blood. This clonotype originated in a woman aged 45-65 years with acute or convalescent COVID-19.

The chain's CDR3 is CATSSGGWETQYF. CDR3 in DNA: TGTGCCACCAGTTCTGGGGGCTGGGAGACCCAGTACTTC. J is TRBJ2-5 and V is TRBV24-1; TRBD1 is a possible D gene (6 bases). This CDR3 region has 13 residues. Germline CDR1 KGHDR, CDR2 SFDVKD. Trimming took 6 bases from V and 5 from J, leaving 12 bases between them.